These 8 T cell receptor beta chains share one sample of origin, sequenced in a study of T cell responses to AZD1222 COVID-19 vaccine (dated by TCRdb to about 2021). Library preparation was by the immunoSEQ multiplex PCR assay. What TCRdb holds here is the immuneACCESS table cut down to in-frame rearrangements. Part of the clones is not present; checked against another copy, under half of the missing clones reflect an unresolved V gene, and the others are unexplained. Counted in this sample were about 97,000 clones; about 89% of them appeared once. Together, the top ten hold under 8.5% of the sample. Explained via the paper, the time point label denotes: baseline before first vaccination. Sequences were derived from peripheral blood, sampled on day 0 of AZD1222 vaccination. The receptor source for this set is an adult in good health.

The genes are TRBV9 and TRBJ2-3; perhaps TRBD1 as D (5 bases). V lost 3 bases and J 5 bases, leaving 19 bases between the germline ends. This CDR3 has 16 amino acids. Germline-derived CDR1 and CDR2 are SGDLS and YYNGEE. CDR3 nucleotides: TGTGCCAGCAGCGGTCCAGTGGGCAGGGTTGTAGATACGCAGTATTTT. Translated, it gives CASSGPVGRVVDTQYF. Filled out from reference TRBV9 and TRBJ2-3, the complete variable domain reads DSGVTQTPKHLITATGQRVTLRCSPRSGDLSVYWYQQSLDQGLQFLIQYYNGEERAKGNILERFSAQQFPDLHSELNLSSLELGDSALYFCASSGPVGRVVDTQYFGPGTRLTVL.

There are a few counts of this clone. The V and J genes are TRBV11-1 and TRBJ2-2, with TRBD2 identical over 8 bases. The V gene end was trimmed by 7 bases and the J gene end by 4 bases; junction bases not matched to a gene: 8. This CDR3 has 15 amino acids. Germline V gives CDR1 SGHAT, CDR2 FQDESV (reference sequence). The CDR3 is CASTGGGHGTGELFF. CDR3 nucleotides: TGTGCCAGCACCGGGGGGGGGCATGGCACCGGGGAGCTGTTTTTT.

The rearrangement links TRBV4-2 to TRBJ2-2; 7 bases are a match to TRBD1. The germline CDR1 and CDR2 sequences are LGHNA and YNFKEQ. CDR3 size: 14 residues. The V segment lost 5 bases and the J segment 5 bases; nucleotides outside the gene matches: 5. For the CDR3, the DNA is TGTGCCAGCAGCTCGTACAGGGGAACCGGGGAGCTGTTTTTT. It yields the protein CASSSYRGTGELFF.

This rearrangement joins TRBV12-3 or TRBV12-4 to TRBJ2-5; the D is unclear. The CDR3 covers 13 residues. V dropped 2 bases and J dropped 1 base, with 5 bases sitting between them. CDR3 nucleotide sequence: TGTGCCAGCAGTTTACAAGTCCAAGAGACCCAGTACTTC. Protein product: CASSLQVQETQYF.

J is TRBJ2-1 and V is TRBV18; 11 bases line up with TRBD2. Germline lookup yields CDR1 KGHSH and CDR2 LQKENI. The CDR3 contains 17 residues. V was pared by 3 bases and J by 0 bases, with 4 bases of the junction left unmatched. This CDR3 reads CASSPLTSGSSYNEQFF. CDR3 sequence (DNA): TGTGCCAGCTCACCCCTTACTAGCGGGAGCTCCTACAATGAGCAGTTCTTC. Full variable domain (rest looked up from reference TRBV18 and TRBJ2-1): NAGVMQNPRHLVRRRGQEARLRCSPMKGHSHVYWYRQLPEEGLKFMVYLQKENIIDESGMPKERFSAEFPKEGPSILRIQQVVRGDSAAYFCASSPLTSGSSYNEQFFGPGTRLTVL.

This chain connects TRBV7-2 to TRBJ1-5; TRBD1 matches 7 bases. CDR3 length equals 14 residues. J was trimmed by 8 bases and V by 1 base; bases with no gene match: 5. The germline V gene has CDR1 SGHTA and CDR2 FQGNSA. The CDR3 reads CASSLGTGEEPQHF. The CDR3 DNA reads TGTGCCAGCAGCTTAGGGACAGGTGAGGAGCCCCAGCATTTT.

This chain links TRBV5-4 with TRBJ2-2, with D tentatively TRBD2 (7 bases). The ends were cut back, 2 bases at V and 7 bases at J, with 15 bases in the middle. The CDR3 totals 15 residues. In germline, CDR1 is SGHNT, CDR2 YYREEE (reference sequence). The CDR3 sequence is CASSFGGGAGGELFF. The CDR3 bases are TGTGCCAGCAGCTTCGGAGGGGGGGCTGGCGGGGAGCTGTTTTTT.

This rearrangement joins TRBV2 to TRBJ1-1; 7 bases match TRBD1. Germline V lookup: CDR1 SNHLY, CDR2 FYNNEI. The CDR3 contains 14 residues. The V and J ends lost 6 bases and 0 bases, in that order; junction bases with no gene match: 4. CDR3 nucleotides: TGTGCCAGCAGGGAGACAGGGATGAACACTGAAGCTTTCTTT. Its protein is CASRETGMNTEAFF.